Each of the 20 T cell receptor beta chains below was sequenced from the same sample in a study of OX40 agonist ivuxolimab in advanced cancers. Sequencing used immunoSEQ multiplex PCR; TCRdb keeps in-frame clones, though not all of them. Of some 74,000 clones listed, approximately 90% are singletons. The sample consisted of CD4+ or CD8+ T cells sorted from blood, taken in a trial of the OX40 agonist ivuxolimab. These receptors were obtained from an adult with an advanced solid tumor such as melanoma, head and neck, liver or kidney cancer.

The chain has TRBV11-3 and TRBJ1-1, with D unclear. The CDR3 sequence is 15 residues long. The V gene lost 5 bases and the J gene lost 1 base, with 14 bases spanning the gap. Germline V gene lookup returns CDR1 SGHNT and CDR2 YENEEA. For the CDR3, the DNA is TGTGCCAGCAGCCCTTCGGTGCGGAGGAACACTGAAGCTTTCTTT. Protein sequence: CASSPSVRRNTEAFF. The whole variable domain, remainder taken from reference TRBV11-3 and TRBJ1-1, is EAGVVQSPRYKIIEKKQPVAFWCNPISGHNTLYWYLQNLGQGPELLIRYENEEAVDDSQLPKDRFSAERLKGVDSTLKIQPAELGDSAVYLCASSPSVRRNTEAFFGQGTRLTVV.

This chain joins TRBV2 and TRBJ2-2, with D perhaps TRBD2 (5 bases). Trimming removed 1 base from V and 8 bases from J, with 11 bases in between. Per germline, CDR1 SNHLY and CDR2 FYNNEI. The CDR3 is 14 residues long. CDR3: CASSEDEGGGELFF. The CDR3 bases are TGTGCCAGCAGTGAAGACGAGGGCGGTGGGGAGCTGTTTTTT.

Details on this clone: The junction departs from the called germline gene at one end, perhaps through a read error. This chain connects TRBV7-7 to TRBJ2-5, with 7 nucleotides matching TRBD2. The CDR3 totals 14 residues. CDR1 and CDR2 (germline): SSHAT, FNYEAQ (reference sequence). CDR3 DNA sequence: TGTGCTAGCAGCCGACTAGCCCTACAAGAGACCCAGTACTTC. Its translation is CASSRLALQETQYF. Supplemented by reference TRBV7-7 and TRBJ2-5, the full variable domain reads GAGVSQSPRYKVTKRGQDVTLRCDPISSHATLYWYQQALGQGPEFLTYFNYEAQPDKSGLPSDRFSAERPEGSISTLTIQRTEQRDSAMYRCASSRLALQETQYFGPGTRLLVL.

The rearrangement joins TRBV27 to TRBJ1-2, with 10 bases aligning to TRBD1. Germline CDR1 is MNHEY and CDR2 is SMNVEV (reference sequence). The J segment lost 4 bases and the V segment lost 7 bases, leaving 9 bases of the junction unmatched. The CDR3 runs to 15 residues. In nucleotides, the CDR3 is TGTGCCAGCACCCAAGGGGGGACAGGGGTCTATGGCTACACCTTC. Protein: CASTQGGTGVYGYTF.

This chain uses TRBV12-5 with TRBJ1-6, with D possibly being TRBD1 (5 bases). V shed 6 bases and J shed 2 bases, with 14 bases lying between them. Germline V gene data show CDR1 as LGHNT and CDR2 as FRNRAP. CDR3 length: 16 residues. The CDR3 sequence is CASGRVRDPYNSPLHF. The CDR3 coding sequence is TGTGCTAGTGGCCGTGTGAGGGACCCCTATAATTCACCCCTCCACTTT.

The rearrangement joins TRBV20-1 to TRBJ2-1; the match to TRBD2 covers 8 bases. This CDR3 spans 11 amino acids. V was pared by 1 base and J by 10 bases, with 0 bases of the junction left unmatched. Germline CDR1 and CDR2: DFQATT and SNEGSKA (reference sequence). DNA for the CDR3: TGCAGTGCTAGAGGACTAGCGGAGCAGTTCTTC. Translating it yields CSARGLAEQFF.

V usage is TRBV9 and J usage is TRBJ2-1; 9 bases match TRBD2. This CDR3 spans 19 amino acids. V trimming: 0 bases; J trimming: 7 bases; junction bases outside the gene matches: 17. CDR1 SGDLS and CDR2 YYNGEE come from the germline V gene. CDR3 sequence reads: CASSVDFRSGGLGANEQFF. Here the CDR3 DNA reads TGTGCCAGCAGCGTAGATTTTCGGAGCGGGGGGTTAGGGGCGAATGAGCAGTTCTTC.

On this clone: Other DNA sequences in the sample encode the same CDR3. CDR3 in amino acids: CASSLALAGLNEQFF. For the CDR3, the DNA is TGCGCCAGCAGCTTGGCGCTAGCGGGGCTCAATGAGCAGTTCTTC. The V call is TRBV5-1, the J call TRBJ2-1, with 9 bases matching TRBD2. CDR3 length: 15 amino acids. The germline V gene has CDR1 SGHRS and CDR2 YFSETQ. Trimming at V came to 0 bases and at J to 6 bases, leaving 4 bases not matched to a gene.

The chain recombines TRBV11-2 with TRBJ2-7, with 11 bases fitting TRBD2. Unmatched junction bases numbered 10, after V lost 1 base and J lost 5 bases. The CDR3 totals 17 residues. CDR1 and CDR2 from the germline V gene are SGHAT and FQNNGV. The CDR3 here is CASSLVAGGPPPNEQYF. CDR3 in DNA: TGTGCCAGCAGCTTAGTAGCGGGAGGGCCCCCCCCCAACGAGCAGTACTTC.

The rearrangement uses TRBV5-1 and TRBJ2-1, with 11 bases matching TRBD2. CDR1 is SGHRS, CDR2 YFSETQ, per germline. V was pared by 3 bases and J by 5 bases, with 7 bases of the junction left unmatched. The length of the CDR3 is 16 residues. As DNA, the CDR3 is TGCGCCAGCAGCTCCTTACTAGCGGGGGCACACAATGAGCAGTTCTTC. Translating it yields CASSSLLAGAHNEQFF. The complete variable domain, with remaining parts taken from reference TRBV5-1 and TRBJ2-1, reads KAGVTQTPRYLIKTRGQQVTLSCSPISGHRSVSWYQQTPGQGLQFLFEYFSETQRNKGNFPGRFSGRQFSNSRSEMNVSTLELGDSALYLCASSSLLAGAHNEQFFGPGTRLTVL.

The chain has TRBV29-1 and TRBJ2-5; TRBD2 agrees at 7 bases. Germline CDR1 reads SQVTM; CDR2 reads ANQGSEA. The CDR3 is made up of 13 amino acids. V shed 5 bases and J 2 bases; nucleotides not matched to a gene: 5. The CDR3 sequence is CSVRSGNQETQYF. CDR3 sequence (DNA): TGCAGCGTTCGGAGCGGGAATCAAGAGACCCAGTACTTC.

The gene calls are TRBV19 and TRBJ2-1; 10 bases map to TRBD1. V lost 7 bases and J lost 2; bases outside the gene matches: 5. Germline CDR1 LNHDA, CDR2 SQIVND (reference sequence). The CDR3 totals 15 residues. The CDR3 sequence is CASTLTGGAYNEQFF. The CDR3 bases are TGTGCCAGTACCTTGACAGGGGGCGCCTACAATGAGCAGTTCTTC.

This clone was detected only a few times. CDR3 sequence (DNA): TGTGCCAGCAGTTTAGGGAGCAATCAGCCCCAGCATTTT. Its translation: CASSLGSNQPQHF. The J gene is TRBJ1-5, the V gene TRBV2; D not resolved. Germline assignment: CDR1 SNHLY and CDR2 FYNNEI. The V gene lost 5 bases and the J gene lost 1 base, with 6 bases spanning the gap. The length of the CDR3 is 13 residues.

CDR3 region: CASSLTGQGASPLHF. The CDR3 nucleotides read TGCGCCAGCAGCTTGACGGGACAGGGGGCGTCACCCCTCCACTTT. The chain carries TRBV5-1 and TRBJ1-6; 12 bases fit TRBD1. Trimming took 1 base from V and 10 from J; bases not matched to a gene: 3. Per germline, CDR1 SGHRS and CDR2 YFSETQ. This CDR3 comprises 15 residues.

J is TRBJ2-5 and V is TRBV9; 9 bases map to TRBD1. CDR3 length equals 19 residues. The germline V gene encodes CDR1 SGDLS and CDR2 YYNGEE. V was clipped by 0 bases and J by 1 base; unmatched bases: 13. The chain's CDR3 is CASSVGWGRDRALQETQYF. The CDR3 region has the DNA TGTGCCAGCAGCGTAGGATGGGGGAGGGACAGGGCACTCCAAGAGACCCAGTACTTC.

This sequence joins TRBV11-2 and TRBJ2-3; 10 bases fit TRBD1. The trim removed 3 bases at V and 1 base at J, leaving 1 base unmatched. Per germline, CDR1 SGHAT and CDR2 FQNNGV. The CDR3 spans 15 residues. The CDR3 DNA reads as TGTGCCAGCAGCTTCGGGACAGGGGGCACAGATACGCAGTATTTT. Its translation: CASSFGTGGTDTQYF.

This sequence joins TRBV6-1 and TRBJ2-4; 9 bases align to TRBD1. V gave up 7 bases and J gave up 6 bases; unmatched junction bases: 7. CDR3 length: 14 residues. CDR1 MNHNS and CDR2 SASEGT come from the germline V gene. The CDR3 spells CASTVDRGGNIQYF. CDR3 in DNA: TGTGCCAGCACGGTGGACAGGGGCGGAAACATTCAGTACTTC.

The chain recombines TRBV19 with TRBJ1-3; 8 nucleotides match TRBD1. The V gene's germline CDR1 is LNHDA and CDR2 SQIVND (reference sequence). The CDR3 is made up of 17 amino acids. V shed 0 bases and J 0 bases; nucleotides not matched to a gene: 4. This chain's CDR3 is CASSIDRGTGSGNTIYF. The CDR3 DNA follows: TGTGCCAGTAGTATAGATCGGGGGACAGGCTCTGGAAACACCATATATTTT.

This rearrangement joins TRBV5-1 to TRBJ1-4; 9 nucleotides align to TRBD1. The CDR3 runs to 14 residues. CDR1 SGHRS and CDR2 YFSETQ come from the germline V gene. V shed 2 bases, J shed 8 bases, and the junction held 4 bases outside the gene matches. This chain's CDR3 is CASSFGQGREKLFF. As DNA, the CDR3 is TGCGCCAGCAGCTTCGGACAGGGGAGAGAAAAACTGTTTTTT.

The chain is built from TRBV25-1 and TRBJ2-2; 10 bases line up with TRBD1. The CDR3 has 18 residues. Germline loops: CDR1 MGHDK, CDR2 SYGVNS. V was clipped by 2 bases and J by 4 bases; unmatched bases: 10. Here the CDR3 DNA reads TGTGCCAGCAGTGAACCCGCCTATGGACAGGGGGGCACCGGGGAGCTGTTTTTT. This translates into CASSEPAYGQGGTGELFF.